Given below is one T cell receptor beta chain in context. These data originate in a study of control samples from healthy donors and cancer patients. Produced via immunoSEQ multiplex PCR; TCRdb's table is partial and in-frame only. The top ten hold around 3.6% of the sample, which has 120,000 or so clones, over 85% seen once. The TCR originated in a man aged 25 to 40 in good health. Source material: blood.

CDR3 region: CASSFSPGGEQYF. The CDR3, as DNA: TGTGCCAGCAGTTTCAGTCCTGGCGGCGAGCAGTACTTC. This chain joins TRBV27 and TRBJ2-7; the D is unclear. The CDR3 contains 13 residues. Trimming removed 3 bases at V and 6 bases at J, with 12 bases between. Germline lookup yields CDR1 MNHEY and CDR2 SMNVEV (reference sequence).